Presented here are 12 T cell receptor beta chains from one specimen sequenced in a study of preoperative IRX-2 immunotherapy in early breast cancer. Sequencing was performed with immunoSEQ multiplex PCR; in TCRdb, only in-frame clones are kept and a portion is missing. Here the sample spans about 98,000 clones, around 86% being singletons. Treatment denoted: preoperative locoregional IRX-2 cytokine immunotherapy. The material sequenced was tumor tissue, taken after IRX-2 immunotherapy. The receptors were sampled from a human donor with breast cancer.

The rearrangement joins TRBV28 to TRBJ1-2; D not resolved. The CDR3 is 13 residues long. Deletions cut 4 bases from V and 7 bases from J, with 13 bases between. CDR1 is MDHEN and CDR2 is SYDVKM in the germline V gene. This CDR3 reads CASSSSRKLGYTF. CDR3 in DNA: TGTGCCAGCAGTTCCTCACGAAAGCTTGGCTACACCTTC.

This clone has just a few counts. The chain links TRBV28 to TRBJ1-5; D possibly corresponds to TRBD1 (5 bases). V lost 6 bases and J lost 2, with 14 bases in between. The germline V gene has CDR1 MDHEN and CDR2 SYDVKM. This CDR3 is 15 amino acids long. This CDR3 reads CASSPGRGGNQPQHF. The CDR3 DNA reads TGTGCCAGCAGCCCAGGGAGAGGAGGCAATCAGCCCCAGCATTTT. Complete variable domain (other parts from reference TRBV28 and TRBJ1-5): DVKVTQSSRYLVKRTGEKVFLECVQDMDHENMFWYRQDPGLGLRLIYFSYDVKMKEKGDIPEGYSVSREKKERFSLILESASTNQTSMYLCASSPGRGGNQPQHFGDGTRLSIL.

J is TRBJ2-2 and V is TRBV6-8; the D is unclear. Germline CDR1 is MNHGY and CDR2 is SAAAGT. The CDR3 spans 12 residues. V was pared by 2 bases and J by 7 bases, with 5 bases between. The CDR3 DNA follows: TGTGCCAGCAGTTACGTATTCGGGGAGCTGTTTTTT. It specifies CASSYVFGELFF.

The chain employs TRBV30 and TRBJ1-4, with D unclear. CDR3 length equals 13 residues. Trimming took 1 base from V and 3 from J, leaving 6 bases between them. The germline V gene encodes CDR1 GTSNPN and CDR2 SVGIG (reference sequence). In DNA, the CDR3 is TGTGCCTGGAGTGCAGGCCCTAATGAAAAACTGTTTTTT. As protein: CAWSAGPNEKLFF.

The J gene is TRBJ2-2, the V gene TRBV10-3; TRBD1 or TRBD2 may be the D gene (5 bases each). Germline values: CDR1 ENHRY, CDR2 SYGVKD. Trimming left V 7 bases short and J 2 bases short, with 14 bases between. The CDR3 contains 15 residues. CDR3 in DNA: TGTGCCATCAAGGAATCGGGGCATAACACCGGGGAGCTGTTTTTT. Protein product: CAIKESGHNTGELFF.

V usage is TRBV28 and J usage is TRBJ1-1; D unresolved. With 0 bases removed from V and 0 bases from J, the gap between germline ends came to 5 bases. The CDR3 loop spans 14 amino acids. In germline, CDR1 is MDHEN, CDR2 SYDVKM. CDR3 sequence: CASSLWLLNTEAFF. DNA of the CDR3: TGTGCCAGCAGTTTATGGCTACTGAACACTGAAGCTTTCTTT. The full variable domain, rest sourced from reference TRBV28 and TRBJ1-1, is DVKVTQSSRYLVKRTGEKVFLECVQDMDHENMFWYRQDPGLGLRLIYFSYDVKMKEKGDIPEGYSVSREKKERFSLILESASTNQTSMYLCASSLWLLNTEAFFGQGTRLTVV.

The chain is built from TRBV30 and TRBJ2-7, with D uncertain. The CDR3 totals 12 residues. Germline CDR1 GTSNPN, CDR2 SVGIG (reference sequence). V dropped 2 bases and J dropped 4 bases, with 9 bases sitting between them. CDR3 protein: CAWSTKLYEQYF. In DNA form, the CDR3 reads TGTGCCTGGAGTACCAAGCTGTACGAGCAGTACTTC.

This clone has just a few counts. The chain is built from TRBV11-3 and TRBJ2-2, with D perhaps assigned TRBD1 or TRBD2 (5 bases each). This CDR3 has 16 amino acids. Germline V gene data show CDR1 as SGHNT and CDR2 as YENEEA. The V and J ends lost 3 bases and 0 bases respectively, with 11 bases between them. The CDR3 DNA reads as TGTGCCAGCAGCTTGCCCGGGGCGACGAACACCGGGGAGCTGTTTTTT. Translated: CASSLPGATNTGELFF.

V and J are TRBV7-5 and TRBJ2-1. TRBV7-5 has pseudogene status. The CDR3 loop spans 18 amino acids. CDR3 loop: CASSPPRRARYSYNEQFF. CDR3 sequence (DNA): TGTGCCAGCAGCCCCCCCCGGCGAGCCAGATACTCCTACAATGAGCAGTTCTTC.

The chain joins TRBV11-3 to TRBJ2-3, with 8 bases identical to TRBD2. V lost 5 bases, J lost 0 bases, and 7 bases stayed unmatched. The CDR3 has 16 amino acids. The germline V gene encodes CDR1 SGHNT and CDR2 YENEEA. The CDR3 nucleotides are TGTGCCAGCAGCCCTAGGACTAGCAGAAGCACAGATACGCAGTATTTT. It yields the protein CASSPRTSRSTDTQYF.

The V call is TRBV18, the J call TRBJ1-3, with a weak D call TRBD1 (6 bases). V gave up 0 bases and J gave up 0 bases, with 9 bases separating them. The germline gives CDR1 KGHSH, CDR2 LQKENI. The CDR3 extends over 16 amino acids. CDR3 DNA sequence: TGTGCCAGCTCACCACCGAGGACAGACTCTGGAAACACCATATATTTT. Translation: CASSPPRTDSGNTIYF. The variable domain in full, completed from reference TRBV18 and TRBJ1-3, reads NAGVMQNPRHLVRRRGQEARLRCSPMKGHSHVYWYRQLPEEGLKFMVYLQKENIIDESGMPKERFSAEFPKEGPSILRIQQVVRGDSAAYFCASSPPRTDSGNTIYFGEGSWLTVV.

This chain links TRBV19 with TRBJ2-6, with 12 bases identical to TRBD1. This CDR3 has 18 residues. Germline V CDR1 and CDR2: LNHDA, SQIVND (reference sequence). Losses at the gene ends were 6 bases for V and 2 bases for J; bases not matched to a gene: 8. For the CDR3, the DNA is TGTGCCAGTAGAGCGGGACAGGGGGCCCATACTGGGGCCAACGTCCTGACTTTC. Protein product: CASRAGQGAHTGANVLTF. The full variable domain, with the rest looked up from reference TRBV19 and TRBJ2-6, is DGGITQSPKYLFRKEGQNVTLSCEQNLNHDAMYWYRQDPGQGLRLIYYSQIVNDFQKGDIAEGYSVSREKKESFPLTVTSAQKNPTAFYLCASRAGQGAHTGANVLTFGAGSRLTVL.